This is a list of T cell receptor beta chains from one sample in a study of monozygotic twins with inflammatory bowel disease. Using the 5' RACE reads, TCRdb records one entry per CDR3 protein without DNA. The sample includes 300,000 to 400,000 distinct CDR3 sequences. The sequencing input was blood. The receptors stem from a human donor with ulcerative colitis or Crohn's disease, or a healthy co-twin of an affected twin (not recorded which). Both conserved end residues are part of each CDR3. The order of the fields is V gene, J gene, CDR3 protein.

>TRBV12-3/TRBV12-4|TRBJ2-7
CASSLIRDREHEQYF
>TRBV7-2|TRBJ2-5
CASSLGEIRETQYF
>TRBV6-2/TRBV6-3|TRBJ2-1
CASSYLPLPGQGFNEQFF
>TRBV18|TRBJ2-5
CASSAPRSTQYF
>TRBV7-2|TRBJ1-1
CASSLEQSNTEAFF
>TRBV6-2/TRBV6-3|TRBJ2-1
CASRVSAGWQFF
>TRBV2|TRBJ2-5
CASSEGQETQYF
>TRBV5-1|TRBJ1-3
CASSPDRRLNTIYF
>TRBV6-2/TRBV6-3|TRBJ2-7
CASSYSGASYEQYF
>TRBV4-1|TRBJ1-3
CASSQVGGTGNTIYF